This T cell receptor beta chain is from a study of blood T cell repertoires in COVID-19. Repertoires were generated with immunoSEQ multiplex PCR, while TCRdb's copy carries only in-frame clones and drops some. The data contain 150,000 to 200,000 clones, roughly three quarters of them singletons. The CDR3 covers 13 residues. V lost 7 bases to trimming and J lost 4 bases, with 13 bases between them. CDR1 and CDR2 from the germline V gene are MNHEY and SVGAGI. What was sequenced was PBMCs or T cells enriched from blood (not recorded which). The receptor was derived from a man in his 60s who had been exposed to COVID-19. The J gene is TRBJ1-2, the V gene TRBV6-5, with no clear D. CDR3 nucleotide sequence: TGTGCCAGCAACCCAAACCCCGGCTATGGCTACACCTTC. The encoded protein is CASNPNPGYGYTF.